These 17 T cell receptor beta chains originate from one sample sequenced in a study of blood T cell repertoires in COVID-19. Measured with immunoSEQ multiplex PCR; TCRdb has only the in-frame clones, and not every one. The sample lists 200,000 or so clones; roughly 79% were seen once. Sequenced sample: peripheral blood. The receptors derive from a human donor with acute or convalescent COVID-19. The donor label of this sample is uncertain.

This chain uses TRBV29-1 with TRBJ2-2, with TRBD2 matching 7 bases. Germline V gene sequence: CDR1 SQVTM, CDR2 ANQGSEA. With V trimmed by 6 bases and J by 0 bases, 7 bases remained unmatched. CDR3 length: 15 amino acids. CDR3 loop: CSVKGTKSNTGELFF. The CDR3 coding sequence is TGCAGCGTGAAAGGGACTAAGTCGAACACCGGGGAGCTGTTTTTT.

The genes are TRBV19 and TRBJ1-1, with D uncertain. Trimming took off 1 base at V and 3 bases at J, with 9 bases between the two ends. CDR1 is LNHDA and CDR2 is SQIVND in the germline V gene (reference sequence). The CDR3 covers 14 residues. CDR3 protein: CASSIGSGDTEAFF. CDR3 DNA sequence: TGTGCCAGTAGTATAGGTAGCGGGGACACTGAAGCTTTCTTT.

This chain connects TRBV28 to TRBJ2-1, with 11 positions matching TRBD2. This CDR3 is built from 14 residues. Germline V lookup: CDR1 MDHEN, CDR2 SYDVKM. V dropped 6 bases and J dropped 7; count of bases not matched to a gene: 5. DNA for the CDR3: TGTGCCAGCAGACTAGCGGGAGTGGGAAATGAGCAGTTCTTC. Translated: CASRLAGVGNEQFF.

CDR3 bases: TGCGCCAGCGGGACAGGGGAGACCGGGGAGCTGTTTTTT. Residues: CASGTGETGELFF. The gene calls are TRBV5-1 and TRBJ2-2, with 10 bases that match TRBD1. The V and J ends lost 7 bases and 5 bases, in that order; junction bases with no gene match: 2. Germline V CDR1 and CDR2: SGHRS, YFSETQ. The length of the CDR3 is 13 residues.

The chain is built from TRBV5-1 and TRBJ2-3; D is unresolved. V was trimmed by 0 bases and J by 4 bases, leaving 12 bases between them. Germline V gene sequence: CDR1 SGHRS, CDR2 YFSETQ. This CDR3 is built from 15 residues. CDR3 sequence (DNA): TGCGCCAGCAGCTTGGGAGAAATATACGCAGATACGCAGTATTTT. Translating gives CASSLGEIYADTQYF.

This chain's CDR3 is CAWSEQVNTEAFF. The CDR3 DNA is TGTGCCTGGAGCGAGCAAGTGAACACTGAAGCTTTCTTT. The rearrangement uses TRBV30 and TRBJ1-1; D is unclear. CDR3 length: 13 residues. Trimming removed 3 bases from V and 0 bases from J, with 8 bases in between. The germline V gene encodes CDR1 GTSNPN and CDR2 SVGIG (reference sequence).

The chain employs TRBV3-1 (or the pseudogene TRBV3-2) and TRBJ1-1; D uncertain. The CDR3 is 15 residues long. Germline CDR1 LGHDT, CDR2 YNNKEL (reference sequence). Trimming cost V 1 base and J 1 base, with 10 bases left between them. The CDR3 reads CASSQGAGRNTEAFF. The CDR3 DNA follows: TGTGCCAGCAGCCAAGGGGCGGGGAGGAACACTGAAGCTTTCTTT.

V and J are TRBV4-3 and TRBJ2-6; 7 bases align to TRBD1. V shed 4 bases, J shed 3 bases, and the junction held 3 bases outside the gene matches. Germline CDR1 LGHNA, CDR2 YSLEER. This CDR3 has 15 amino acids. In DNA, the CDR3 is TGCGCCAGCAGCCGAGGGGGCAATGGGGCCAACGTCCTGACTTTC. Protein: CASSRGGNGANVLTF.

V gene TRBV9 combines with J gene TRBJ2-1; 9 bases match TRBD2. CDR1 and CDR2 (germline): SGDLS, YYNGEE. The J segment lost 7 bases and the V segment lost 2 bases, leaving 7 bases of the junction unmatched. The CDR3 is 15 residues long. CDR3 bases: TGTGCCAGCAGCGTGAGCGGGGGGCCCGTGAATGAGCAGTTCTTC. Amino acid sequence: CASSVSGGPVNEQFF.

This chain connects TRBV3-1 (or the pseudogene TRBV3-2) to TRBJ2-3; D perhaps matches TRBD2 (6 bases). The CDR3 covers 15 residues. Germline values: CDR1 LGHDT, CDR2 YNNKEL (reference sequence). The ends were cut back, 3 bases at V and 1 base at J, with 11 bases in the middle. The CDR3, as DNA: TGTGCCAGCAGCCATACTAGCTTTCGCACAGATACGCAGTATTTT. This encodes CASSHTSFRTDTQYF.

This clone was detected ten times or more. CDR3 sequence reads: CASSQDSVPGLAVITDTQYF. In nucleotides, the CDR3 is TGTGCCAGCAGCCAAGATTCAGTACCGGGACTAGCGGTGATCACAGATACGCAGTATTTT. The chain joins TRBV3-1 (or the pseudogene TRBV3-2) to TRBJ2-3; 11 nucleotides agree with TRBD2. The germline gives CDR1 LGHDT, CDR2 YNNKEL (reference sequence). Germline trimming cut 0 bases from V and 2 bases from J; bases unmatched to any gene: 13. The CDR3 covers 20 residues.

This chain links TRBV19 with TRBJ2-7, with 7 bases lining up with TRBD1. The ends lost 6 bases at V and 3 bases at J; junction bases unmatched: 5. Germline V gene lookup returns CDR1 LNHDA and CDR2 SQIVND (reference sequence). The CDR3 length is 13 residues. This chain's CDR3 is CASRLQGSYEQYF. In DNA form, the CDR3 reads TGTGCCAGTAGACTACAGGGGAGCTACGAGCAGTACTTC.

The chain links TRBV27 to TRBJ2-1; 12 bases match TRBD2. The CDR3 spans 16 residues. CDR1 and CDR2 from the germline V gene are MNHEY and SMNVEV (reference sequence). The V segment lost 3 bases and the J segment 4 bases; nucleotides outside the gene matches: 4. The CDR3 sequence is CASSLYGLAGYNEQFF. CDR3 in DNA: TGTGCCAGCAGTTTGTATGGACTAGCGGGATACAATGAGCAGTTCTTC.

This clone was recorded many times. Here the CDR3 DNA reads TGTGCCAGCAGCCCTTACACCGGGACAGGGTGGGAGGTCTATGGCTACACCTTC. Its translation: CASSPYTGTGWEVYGYTF. This chain links TRBV11-2 with TRBJ1-2; TRBD1 matches 9 bases. The trim removed 5 bases at V and 4 bases at J, leaving 17 bases unmatched. This CDR3 comprises 18 residues. From germline, CDR1 is SGHAT and CDR2 FQNNGV.

V and J are TRBV20-1 and TRBJ1-4, with D maybe TRBD1 (5 bases). Trimming removed 3 bases from V and 5 bases from J, with 16 bases in between. The length of the CDR3 is 15 residues. From germline, CDR1 is DFQATT and CDR2 SNEGSKA (reference sequence). The CDR3 nucleotides are TGCAGTGCTAGTCCAATTACGGGACTCAATGAAAAACTGTTTTTT. This sequence encodes CSASPITGLNEKLFF.

This sequence joins TRBV9 and TRBJ2-1; 7 nucleotides match TRBD1. V lost 0 bases, J lost 8 bases, and 8 bases stayed unmatched. The germline V gene has CDR1 SGDLS and CDR2 YYNGEE. This CDR3 has 15 amino acids. As DNA, the CDR3 is TGTGCCAGCAGCGTAGTCGGGACAGCTCCTCATGAGCAGTTCTTC. This codes for CASSVVGTAPHEQFF.

The rearrangement uses TRBV6-4 and TRBJ2-3; 10 nucleotides line up with TRBD1. After removal of 3 bases from V and 11 bases from J, the junction contained 2 bases not matched to a gene. The CDR3 length is 12 residues. Germline V lookup: CDR1 MRHNA, CDR2 SNTAGT. CDR3 region: CASSEGQGRQYF. CDR3 sequence (DNA): TGTGCCAGCAGTGAGGGACAGGGGAGGCAGTATTTT.